The 13 T cell receptor beta chains given below trace back to one sample, sequenced in a study of regulatory T cells in long-lasting Graves disease. Time point denoted: newly diagnosed GD, antithyroid drugs for less than 3 months. From PBMCs, RNA was extracted and then used to make the TCR library. Sequencing libraries for TCR beta were prepared with iRepertoire HTBI primers and Arm-PCR of CDR3 regions. TCRdb re-derived calls from the multiplex PCR reads in MiXCR, one entry per CDR3 protein. The table shows about 620,000 distinct CDR3 sequences, with about 16% occurring only once. These sequences were also reported in another study, on T cells in Graves' hyperthyroidism and ophthalmopathy.

The sequences come from peripheral blood mononuclear cells (PBMCs), collected at new diagnosis, from a patient treated with antithyroid drugs. The receptors were sampled from a woman in her thirties with Graves disease.

This clonotype was counted ten times or more. The V gene is TRBV10-3, the J gene TRBJ1-1; D unresolved. CDR1 and CDR2 (germline): ENHRY, SYGVKD. This CDR3 region has 14 residues. V lost 6 bases and J 2 bases, leaving 13 bases between the germline ends. CDR3 nucleotides: TGTGCCATCAGCCTCTTGGGAGTAAACACTGAAGCTTTCTTT. Protein product: CAISLLGVNTEAFF.

This clonotype was counted ten times or more. The chain employs TRBV28 and TRBJ2-3; D is unresolved. The V gene lost 8 bases and the J gene lost 4 bases, with 10 bases spanning the gap. CDR1 MDHEN and CDR2 SYDVKM come from the germline V gene. There are 12 residues in the CDR3. The DNA of the CDR3 is TGTGCCAGCGGTGGCGGCCCAGATACGCAGTATTTT. It translates to CASGGGPDTQYF.

This clonotype has ten or more counts. This chain links TRBV28 with TRBJ1-1, with TRBD1 matching over 7 bases. V lost 6 bases and J lost 1; bases outside the gene matches: 8. Germline loops: CDR1 MDHEN, CDR2 SYDVKM. The CDR3 length is 15 residues. The CDR3 reads CASSPKGASNTEAFF. In DNA form, the CDR3 reads TGTGCCAGCAGCCCAAAGGGGGCTTCGAACACTGAAGCTTTCTTT.

The V gene is TRBV6-1, the J gene TRBJ1-4; 7 bases match TRBD1. There are 15 residues in the CDR3. V was pared by 5 bases and J by 3 bases, with 6 bases of the junction left unmatched. Looked up from germline, CDR1 is MNHNS and CDR2 is SASEGT. The CDR3 protein is CASSPWDSSNEKLFF. CDR3 DNA: TGTGCCAGCAGTCCGTGGGACAGCTCTAATGAAAAACTGTTTTTT.

At least ten counts were recorded for this clonotype. This chain connects TRBV2 to TRBJ2-3; D uncertain. The CDR3 sequence is 14 residues long. CDR1 SNHLY and CDR2 FYNNEI come from the germline V gene. Trimming stripped 7 bases from V and 1 base from J, with 12 bases between. For the CDR3, the DNA is TGTGCCAGCAATAACCTCGTGGGCACAGATACGCAGTATTTT. It yields the protein CASNNLVGTDTQYF. The full variable domain, rest sourced from reference TRBV2 and TRBJ2-3, is EPEVTQTPSHQVTQMGQEVILRCVPISNHLYFYWYRQILGQKVEFLVSFYNNEISEKSEIFDDQFSVERPDGSNFTLKIRSTKLEDSAMYFCASNNLVGTDTQYFGPGTRLTVL.

There are many counts of this clonotype. The CDR3 region is CASSRSLVTLQETQYF. In DNA form, the CDR3 reads TGTGCCAGTAGTCGAAGCTTAGTGACGCTACAAGAGACCCAGTACTTC. The rearrangement joins TRBV19 to TRBJ2-5; D is unclear. Germline V CDR1 and CDR2: LNHDA, SQIVND (reference sequence). There are 16 residues in the CDR3. Trimming took off 5 bases at V and 2 bases at J, with 18 bases between the two ends.

In this sample, this clonotype turned up a few times. The chain recombines TRBV20-1 with TRBJ1-2, with TRBD1 matching over 9 bases. Germline assignment: CDR1 DFQATT and CDR2 SNEGSKA (reference sequence). The CDR3 sequence is 14 residues long. The junction had 8 bases not matched to a gene; V was cut back by 5 bases and J by 4 bases. The CDR3 region is CSAPRTGEGYGYTF. The DNA of the CDR3 is TGCAGTGCTCCTAGGACAGGGGAGGGCTATGGCTACACCTTC.

This clonotype was detected only a few times. The rearrangement links TRBV18 to TRBJ2-1; 11 positions agree with TRBD2. CDR1 and CDR2 (germline): KGHSH, LQKENI. This CDR3 has 17 amino acids. J was trimmed by 5 bases and V by 2 bases; bases with no gene match: 8. The CDR3 region is CASSPSTSGSRDNEQFF. The CDR3 DNA reads TGTGCCAGCTCACCATCCACTAGCGGGAGCCGAGACAATGAGCAGTTCTTC.

The J gene is TRBJ1-5, the V gene TRBV6-5; tentatively, D is TRBD1 (6 bases). V lost 4 bases to trimming and J lost 2 bases, with 15 bases between them. This CDR3 contains 16 residues. Germline lookup yields CDR1 MNHEY and CDR2 SVGAGI. The CDR3 coding sequence is TGTGCCAGCAGTTCAGGGGCCCGGAGGGGCAATCAGCCCCAGCATTTT. Protein sequence: CASSSGARRGNQPQHF.

This clonotype was recorded a few times. J is TRBJ1-2 and V is TRBV2; D unclear. The CDR3 covers 14 residues. CDR1 and CDR2 (germline): SNHLY, FYNNEI. Trimming removed 7 bases at V and 1 base at J, with 13 bases between. The CDR3 loop is CASTEGLFNYGYTF. The CDR3 bases are TGTGCCAGCACCGAGGGCCTCTTTAACTATGGCTACACCTTC.

V and J are TRBV20-1 and TRBJ2-5; D unclear. This CDR3 spans 16 amino acids. Looked up from germline, CDR1 is DFQATT and CDR2 is SNEGSKA (reference sequence). The ends were cut back, 2 bases at V and 5 bases at J, with 21 bases in the middle. The CDR3: CSARRIDLRVEETQYF. CDR3 coding DNA: TGCAGTGCTAGAAGAATTGATTTAAGGGTCGAGGAGACCCAGTACTTC.

The V gene is TRBV24-1, the J gene TRBJ2-1, with 7 positions matching TRBD2. CDR3 length: 14 residues. The germline V gene encodes CDR1 KGHDR and CDR2 SFDVKD. The trim removed 4 bases at V and 7 bases at J, leaving 6 bases unmatched. The CDR3 reads CATSDWGGVNEQFF. The CDR3 region has the DNA TGTGCCACCAGTGACTGGGGGGGAGTTAATGAGCAGTTCTTC.

This clonotype appeared many times. CDR3 residues: CASSLWDRGLSNQPQHF. CDR3 nucleotides: TGTGCCAGCAGTTTATGGGACAGGGGGCTTAGCAATCAGCCCCAGCATTTT. The rearrangement joins TRBV28 to TRBJ1-5; 11 bases fit TRBD1. Germline V lookup: CDR1 MDHEN, CDR2 SYDVKM. This CDR3 has 17 amino acids. Trimming removed 0 bases from V and 0 bases from J; junction bases left unmatched: 1.